This record covers a single T cell receptor (beta chain). The sample originates from a study of cytomegalovirus exposure and HLA in healthy donors. The PCR made use of 60 Vbeta and 13 Jbeta primers. Sequenced by immunoSEQ multiplex PCR; TCRdb stores in-frame clones only, minus some. The sample has about 98,000 clones; around 76% are singletons. Germline CDR1 MNHNS, CDR2 SASEGT. J lost 6 bases, V lost 3 bases, and 7 bases had no gene match. The CDR3 has 16 amino acids. This receptor was identified in a human donor in good health. The sequenced material came from PBMCs. This chain uses TRBV6-1 with TRBJ2-1, with 11 nucleotides matching TRBD2. In DNA form, the CDR3 reads TGTGCCAGCAGTGATCGGTTTAGCGGGAGGGCCAATGAGCAGTTCTTC. It yields the protein CASSDRFSGRANEQFF.